This passage covers 17 T cell receptor beta chains from one sample sequenced in a study of blood T cell repertoires in COVID-19 (dated by TCRdb to 2019 to 2021). Libraries were made using the immunoSEQ multiplex PCR assay. TCRdb retrieved this table from immuneACCESS and kept in-frame rearrangements only. Not all clones are present; in checked studies, unresolved V genes account for under half, and no reason is known for the remainder. Counted in this sample were approximately 440,000 clones; about 91% of them appeared once. The ten top clones hold 10% to 15% of the sample. The sequencing input was peripheral blood. These receptors came from a woman in her forties or fifties with COVID-19, enrolled during active disease.

The chain combines TRBV9 with TRBJ1-1, with D possibly TRBD1 on 5 matching bases. Per germline, CDR1 SGDLS and CDR2 YYNGEE. The CDR3 has 15 residues. Between the trimmed V and J ends, which lost 0 bases and 0 bases, there was a span of 9 bases. The CDR3 sequence is CASSVGVGLNTEAFF. The CDR3 nucleotides read TGTGCCAGCAGCGTAGGGGTGGGGCTGAACACTGAAGCTTTCTTT.

J is TRBJ2-3 and V is TRBV5-1; D unresolved. The CDR3 is 15 amino acids. V lost 0 bases and J lost 2, with 10 bases in between. Germline values: CDR1 SGHRS, CDR2 YFSETQ. Written as DNA, the CDR3 is TGCGCCAGCAGCTTGGCCCCCCCCCACACAGATACGCAGTATTTT. Translated, it gives CASSLAPPHTDTQYF.

This sequence joins TRBV27 and TRBJ2-1; D is undetermined. Trimming pared 3 bases from V and 4 bases from J, leaving 7 bases between. The CDR3 covers 13 residues. Per germline, CDR1 MNHEY and CDR2 SMNVEV (reference sequence). CDR3 coding DNA: TGTGCCAGCAGTTTGGGCACGTACAATGAGCAGTTCTTC. This gives the protein CASSLGTYNEQFF.

This clone has just a few counts. The V gene is TRBV24-1, the J gene TRBJ2-1; 9 bases match TRBD2. Germline V gives CDR1 KGHDR, CDR2 SFDVKD. The V and J ends lost 3 bases and 6 bases, in that order; junction bases with no gene match: 14. This CDR3 has 18 residues. This chain's CDR3 is CATSDTTTGTSWVNEQFF. In nucleotides, the CDR3 is TGTGCCACCAGTGATACTACGACCGGGACTAGCTGGGTCAATGAGCAGTTCTTC.

The rearrangement joins TRBV19 to TRBJ2-3, with 7 bases matching TRBD1. The CDR3 contains 15 residues. Trimming took 4 bases from V and 0 from J; bases not matched to a gene: 4. The germline CDR1 and CDR2 sequences are LNHDA and SQIVND (reference sequence). CDR3 amino acids: CASSKGQLSTDTQYF. The CDR3 DNA sequence: TGTGCCAGTAGTAAGGGACAGCTGAGCACAGATACGCAGTATTTT. Based on the CDR3 plus reference TRBV19 and TRBJ2-3, the full variable domain is DGGITQSPKYLFRKEGQNVTLSCEQNLNHDAMYWYRQDPGQGLRLIYYSQIVNDFQKGDIAEGYSVSREKKESFPLTVTSAQKNPTAFYLCASSKGQLSTDTQYFGPGTRLTVL.

This chain joins TRBV7-9 and TRBJ2-5; the D is unclear. The CDR3 sequence is 14 residues long. CDR1 SEHNR and CDR2 FQNEAQ come from the germline V gene (reference sequence). Deletions cut 2 bases from V and 5 bases from J, with 12 bases between. In DNA, the CDR3 is TGTGCCAGCAGCTTATGGCCAGGCCGGGAGACCCAGTACTTC. Protein: CASSLWPGRETQYF.

The chain combines TRBV27 with TRBJ1-2; D remains unclear. Germline lookup yields CDR1 MNHEY and CDR2 SMNVEV (reference sequence). Trimming left V 3 bases short and J 2 bases short, with 7 bases between. The CDR3 extends over 13 amino acids. The CDR3 protein is CASSFGTNYGYTF. DNA of the CDR3: TGTGCCAGCAGTTTTGGCACCAACTATGGCTACACCTTC.

This clone was observed a handful of times. The chain is built from TRBV10-3 and TRBJ2-1, with a tentative D call TRBD1 (6 bases). CDR1 and CDR2 from the germline V gene are ENHRY and SYGVKD. CDR3 length: 14 amino acids. Trimming removed 11 bases at V and 3 bases at J, with 17 bases between. The CDR3 sequence: CASKAQGVYNEQFF. CDR3 coding DNA: TGTGCCTCCAAGGCACAGGGTGTCTACAATGAGCAGTTCTTC.

The rearrangement links TRBV3-1 (or the pseudogene TRBV3-2) to TRBJ2-7; the match to TRBD2 covers 7 bases. This CDR3 spans 13 amino acids. J gave up 4 bases and V 3 bases, and 3 bases lay outside the gene matches. Germline V gene sequence: CDR1 LGHDT, CDR2 YNNKEL (reference sequence). CDR3 nucleotides: TGTGCCAGCAGCCAGAGACTAGCTTACGAGCAGTACTTC. Translated: CASSQRLAYEQYF.

This chain joins TRBV6-6 and TRBJ2-2; D ambiguous. Trimming left V 5 bases short and J 2 bases short, with 3 bases between. The CDR3 length is 12 residues. Germline CDR1 reads MNHNY; CDR2 reads SVGAGI (reference sequence). Here the CDR3 reads CASSPNTGELFF. Written as DNA, the CDR3 is TGTGCCAGCAGTCCAAACACCGGGGAGCTGTTTTTT.

The V gene is TRBV19, the J gene TRBJ2-3; possibly TRBD2 for D (6 bases). In germline, CDR1 is LNHDA, CDR2 SQIVND (reference sequence). The CDR3 extends over 14 amino acids. V was pared by 3 bases and J by 4 bases, with 11 bases between. CDR3 sequence: CASSIWGEADTQYF. CDR3 DNA sequence: TGTGCCAGTAGTATTTGGGGGGAAGCAGATACGCAGTATTTT. Variable domain in full (rest from reference TRBV19 and TRBJ2-3): DGGITQSPKYLFRKEGQNVTLSCEQNLNHDAMYWYRQDPGQGLRLIYYSQIVNDFQKGDIAEGYSVSREKKESFPLTVTSAQKNPTAFYLCASSIWGEADTQYFGPGTRLTVL.

The CDR3 loop is CASSLRDRISGYTF. The CDR3 DNA follows: TGTGCCAGCAGTTTACGGGACAGGATAAGTGGCTACACCTTC. The V gene is TRBV28, the J gene TRBJ1-2; 8 bases agree with TRBD1. Germline CDR1 and CDR2: MDHEN and SYDVKM. Germline trimming cut 2 bases from V and 7 bases from J; bases unmatched to any gene: 6. CDR3 length equals 14 residues.

The CDR3, as DNA: TGTGCCAGCAGTTTAGGGCAGGGGGTGGGCTACACCTTC. Protein: CASSLGQGVGYTF. The V and J genes are TRBV12-3 or TRBV12-4 and TRBJ1-2; 7 nucleotides align to TRBD1. The CDR3 is 13 amino acids. J lost 8 bases, V lost 1 base, and 4 bases had no gene match.

This chain joins TRBV19 and TRBJ2-2, with 10 positions matching TRBD2. There are 17 residues in the CDR3. Germline V gene data show CDR1 as LNHDA and CDR2 as SQIVND (reference sequence). J gave up 6 bases and V 5 bases, and 12 bases lay outside the gene matches. Here the CDR3 reads CASSWERGGADAGELFF. CDR3 nucleotides: TGTGCCAGTAGTTGGGAGCGGGGGGGCGCGGATGCCGGGGAGCTGTTTTTT.

This chain joins TRBV19 and TRBJ2-1; 8 nucleotides align to TRBD2. V lost 0 bases and J lost 0; bases outside the gene matches: 4. Germline-derived CDR1 and CDR2 are LNHDA and SQIVND (reference sequence). The CDR3 sequence is 17 residues long. The CDR3 region has the DNA TGTGCCAGTAGTATAGATCACCTAGCGGGCTCCTACAATGAGCAGTTCTTC. Translated, it gives CASSIDHLAGSYNEQFF.

A single count supports this clone. The CDR3 DNA sequence: TGTGCCAGCAGCTCCCCCGGGGGGGCCAAAAACATTCAGTACTTC. Its protein product is CASSSPGGAKNIQYF. The chain joins TRBV5-4 to TRBJ2-4, with 7 positions matching TRBD2. Per the germline V gene, CDR1 is SGHNT and CDR2 is YYREEE (reference sequence). V shed 3 bases and J 1 base; nucleotides not matched to a gene: 4. The CDR3 spans 15 residues.

The rearrangement joins TRBV10-2 to TRBJ1-1, with D maybe TRBD1 (5 bases). This CDR3 is 13 amino acids long. Germline V lookup: CDR1 WSHSY, CDR2 SAAADI. V was pared by 5 bases and J by 6 bases, with 13 bases between. CDR3 region: CASSRDSVAEAFF. As DNA, the CDR3 is TGCGCCAGCAGTCGTGACAGCGTCGCTGAAGCTTTCTTT.